A selection of T cell receptor beta chains follows, all from one sample in a study of chemoradiotherapy in HPV16-positive cancers. Clones were read by immunoSEQ multiplex PCR, and TCRdb kept only the in-frame ones, dropping some. The sample lists roughly 34,000 clones; around 86% were seen once. Sample: blood, taken from a patient who underwent chemoradiotherapy. The origin of the receptors is a human donor with HPV-associated anogenital cancer. CDR3s include the opening cysteine and the closing phenylalanine or tryptophan. Fields, in order: CDR3 protein, CDR3 DNA, J gene, V gene, D gene, clone size, CDR3 length. D genes are given only for firm matches. The size entry is marked missing in some rows and otherwise reads once, few, many or a size class.

CDR3aa: CASSAGTGRASYEQYF; CDR3nt: TGTGCCAGCAGTGCCGGGACAGGGAGGGCCTCCTACGAGCAGTACTTC; j_gene: TRBJ2-7; v_gene: TRBV2; d_gene: TRBD1; abundance: few; len: 16
CDR3aa: CASSLPGQPNTF; CDR3nt: TGTGCCAGCAGCTTACCCGGACAGCCGAACACCTTC; j_gene: TRBJ1-2; v_gene: TRBV7-2; d_gene: .; abundance: .; len: 12
CDR3aa: CASSQDPAGFHQPQHF; CDR3nt: TGTGCCAGCAGCCAAGACCCTGCAGGGTTTCATCAGCCCCAGCATTTT; j_gene: TRBJ1-5; v_gene: TRBV4-2; d_gene: .; abundance: .; len: 16
CDR3aa: CASSLDAQGSSYNSPLHF; CDR3nt: TGTGCCAGCAGCTTAGACGCACAGGGCAGCTCCTATAATTCACCCCTCCACTTT; j_gene: TRBJ1-6; v_gene: TRBV11-2; d_gene: .; abundance: .; len: 18
CDR3aa: CAISVKETGENYGYTF; CDR3nt: TGTGCCATCAGTGTAAAGGAGACAGGCGAGAACTATGGCTACACCTTC; j_gene: TRBJ1-2; v_gene: TRBV10-3; d_gene: .; abundance: .; len: 16
CDR3aa: CASSFRGGADTQYF; CDR3nt: TGTGCCAGCAGCTTCCGCGGGGGGGCAGATACGCAGTATTTT; j_gene: TRBJ2-3; v_gene: TRBV7-9; d_gene: TRBD2; abundance: .; len: 14
CDR3aa: CARGEGNYGYTF; CDR3nt: TGTGCCAGGGGGGAGGGGAACTATGGCTACACCTTC; j_gene: TRBJ1-2; v_gene: TRBV6-4; d_gene: .; abundance: .; len: 12
CDR3aa: CASGPGLGANVLTF; CDR3nt: TGCGCCAGCGGACCTGGGCTTGGGGCCAACGTCCTGACTTTC; j_gene: TRBJ2-6; v_gene: TRBV5-1; d_gene: .; abundance: .; len: 14
CDR3aa: CASSDRAPDNSPLHF; CDR3nt: TGTGCCAGCAGTGACAGGGCCCCCGATAATTCACCCCTCCACTTT; j_gene: TRBJ1-6; v_gene: TRBV2; d_gene: .; abundance: once; len: 15
CDR3aa: CASSIGGVVSPLHF; CDR3nt: TGTGCCAGTAGTATAGGGGGGGTAGTTTCACCCCTCCACTTT; j_gene: TRBJ1-6; v_gene: TRBV19; d_gene: .; abundance: .; len: 14
CDR3aa: CASSLDSPRVPGELFF; CDR3nt: TGTGCCAGCAGCTTAGACTCCCCGCGGGTTCCCGGGGAGCTGTTTTTT; j_gene: TRBJ2-2; v_gene: TRBV7-2; d_gene: .; abundance: .; len: 16
CDR3aa: CATSSTEGDGYNEQFF; CDR3nt: TGTGCCACCAGCAGTACGGAGGGGGACGGGTACAATGAGCAGTTCTTC; j_gene: TRBJ2-1; v_gene: TRBV15; d_gene: .; abundance: .; len: 16
CDR3aa: CASSMTQGDPYQPQHF; CDR3nt: TGTGCCAGTAGTATGACACAGGGGGATCCCTATCAGCCCCAGCATTTT; j_gene: TRBJ1-5; v_gene: TRBV19; d_gene: TRBD1; abundance: once; len: 16
CDR3aa: CASSLSGAPLYEQYF; CDR3nt: TGTGCCAGCAGCCTTAGCGGGGCCCCCCTCTACGAGCAGTACTTC; j_gene: TRBJ2-7; v_gene: TRBV5-4; d_gene: TRBD2; abundance: .; len: 15
CDR3aa: CASSLEGHIGEAFF; CDR3nt: TGTGCCAGCAGCTTGGAGGGCCATATTGGTGAAGCTTTCTTT; j_gene: TRBJ1-1; v_gene: TRBV7-9; d_gene: .; abundance: .; len: 14
CDR3aa: CASSLGTASGNTIYF; CDR3nt: TGTGCTAGCAGCCTTGGGACAGCCTCTGGAAACACCATATATTTT; j_gene: TRBJ1-3; v_gene: TRBV7-7; d_gene: TRBD1; abundance: .; len: 15
CDR3aa: CASSRRTGGDEQFF; CDR3nt: TGCGCCAGCAGCCGCCGGACAGGGGGCGATGAGCAGTTCTTC; j_gene: TRBJ2-1; v_gene: TRBV5-1; d_gene: TRBD1; abundance: .; len: 14
CDR3aa: CASSVAGGPGEQFF; CDR3nt: TGTGCCAGCAGCGTAGCGGGGGGGCCAGGAGAGCAGTTCTTC; j_gene: TRBJ2-1; v_gene: TRBV9; d_gene: TRBD2; abundance: .; len: 14
CDR3aa: CATSRERGGTDTQYF; CDR3nt: TGTGCCACCAGCAGAGAGCGGGGGGGCACAGATACGCAGTATTTT; j_gene: TRBJ2-3; v_gene: TRBV15; d_gene: TRBD2; abundance: .; len: 15
CDR3aa: CASSLGHGQGDEKLFF; CDR3nt: TGTGCCAGCAGCTTGGGACATGGACAGGGTGATGAAAAACTGTTTTTT; j_gene: TRBJ1-4; v_gene: TRBV11-2; d_gene: TRBD1; abundance: .; len: 16
CDR3aa: CASSEKAGSSYEQYF; CDR3nt: TGTGCCAGCAGTGAAAAGGCAGGGAGCTCCTACGAGCAGTACTTC; j_gene: TRBJ2-7; v_gene: TRBV2; d_gene: .; abundance: .; len: 15
CDR3aa: CASSPGQRRNEQYF; CDR3nt: TGTGCCAGCAGCCCTGGACAGCGTAGGAACGAGCAGTACTTC; j_gene: TRBJ2-7; v_gene: TRBV13; d_gene: .; abundance: .; len: 14
CDR3aa: CASSLDPGSEKLFF; CDR3nt: TGTGCCAGCAGCTTAGACCCAGGGAGTGAAAAACTGTTTTTT; j_gene: TRBJ1-4; v_gene: TRBV7-2; d_gene: .; abundance: once; len: 14
CDR3aa: CASSPYRTSSTDTQYF; CDR3nt: TGTGCCAGCAGCCCATACAGGACTTCTAGCACAGATACGCAGTATTTT; j_gene: TRBJ2-3; v_gene: TRBV13; d_gene: .; abundance: .; len: 16
CDR3aa: CASSEFGDSPLHF; CDR3nt: TGTGCCAGCAGTGAATTTGGGGATTCACCCCTCCACTTT; j_gene: TRBJ1-6; v_gene: TRBV2; d_gene: .; abundance: .; len: 13
CDR3aa: CASSFIPGQGVEYF; CDR3nt: TGTGCCAGCAGCTTTATACCGGGACAGGGAGTGGAGTACTTC; j_gene: TRBJ2-7; v_gene: TRBV5-6; d_gene: TRBD1; abundance: .; len: 14
CDR3aa: CASSLEGSVDTGELFF; CDR3nt: TGTGCCAGCAGCTTAGAGGGCTCAGTGGACACCGGGGAGCTGTTTTTT; j_gene: TRBJ2-2; v_gene: TRBV7-2; d_gene: .; abundance: .; len: 16
CDR3aa: CASSFGQGVEEAFF; CDR3nt: TGCGCCAGCAGCTTCGGACAGGGGGTGGAGGAAGCTTTCTTT; j_gene: TRBJ1-1; v_gene: TRBV4-3; d_gene: TRBD1; abundance: few; len: 14
CDR3aa: CASSVGGWGYEQYF; CDR3nt: TGTGCCAGCAGCGTTGGGGGATGGGGCTACGAGCAGTACTTC; j_gene: TRBJ2-7; v_gene: TRBV9; d_gene: .; abundance: .; len: 14
CDR3aa: CASTEQGKNTEAFF; CDR3nt: TGTGCCAGCACCGAACAGGGAAAGAACACTGAAGCTTTCTTT; j_gene: TRBJ1-1; v_gene: TRBV7-8; d_gene: .; abundance: .; len: 14
CDR3aa: CASSLGGGEYHEQFF; CDR3nt: TGCGCCAGCAGCTTGGGCGGTGGGGAGTACCATGAGCAGTTCTTC; j_gene: TRBJ2-1; v_gene: TRBV5-1; d_gene: .; abundance: .; len: 15
CDR3aa: CASSPRTGEENTIYF; CDR3nt: TGTGCCAGCTCACCTCGGACAGGGGAAGAAAACACCATATATTTT; j_gene: TRBJ1-3; v_gene: TRBV18; d_gene: TRBD1; abundance: once; len: 15
CDR3aa: CASSLDRGADTQYF; CDR3nt: TGTGCCAGCAGCTTAGACAGGGGAGCAGATACGCAGTATTTT; j_gene: TRBJ2-3; v_gene: TRBV11-2; d_gene: .; abundance: .; len: 14
CDR3aa: CASSQYLGASSGNTIYF; CDR3nt: TGCGCCAGCAGCCAGTACCTTGGGGCCAGCTCTGGAAACACCATATATTTT; j_gene: TRBJ1-3; v_gene: TRBV4-3; d_gene: .; abundance: .; len: 17
CDR3aa: CASSYSRGGETQYF; CDR3nt: TGTGCCAGCAGTTACAGCAGGGGAGGGGAGACCCAGTACTTC; j_gene: TRBJ2-5; v_gene: TRBV6-6; d_gene: .; abundance: .; len: 14
CDR3aa: CASSQPVTGEGNYGYTF; CDR3nt: TGCGCCAGCAGCCAACCCGTCACAGGGGAGGGCAACTATGGCTACACCTTC; j_gene: TRBJ1-2; v_gene: TRBV4-1; d_gene: TRBD1; abundance: .; len: 17
CDR3aa: CASTYPGQGFQPQHF; CDR3nt: TGTGCCAGCACGTACCCGGGACAGGGATTCCAGCCCCAGCATTTT; j_gene: TRBJ1-5; v_gene: TRBV21-1; d_gene: .; abundance: .; len: 15
CDR3aa: CASSPTGTSNTGELFF; CDR3nt: TGCGCCAGCAGCCCAACCGGGACTTCTAACACCGGGGAGCTGTTTTTT; j_gene: TRBJ2-2; v_gene: TRBV4-1; d_gene: .; abundance: .; len: 16
CDR3aa: CASSFLWFF; CDR3nt: TGCGCCAGCAGCTTTTTATGGTTCTTC; j_gene: TRBJ2-1; v_gene: TRBV5-1; d_gene: .; abundance: few; len: 9
CDR3aa: CSVGSSEAFF; CDR3nt: TGCAGCGTTGGTAGTTCTGAAGCTTTCTTT; j_gene: TRBJ1-1; v_gene: TRBV29-1; d_gene: .; abundance: .; len: 10
CDR3aa: CASSLGGVNGYTF; CDR3nt: TGTGCCAGCAGCTTAGGGGGGGTAAATGGCTACACCTTC; j_gene: TRBJ1-2; v_gene: TRBV11-2; d_gene: .; abundance: .; len: 13
CDR3aa: CASSVEGTGFLLTDTQYF; CDR3nt: TGTGCCAGCAGCGTAGAGGGGACAGGGTTCCTCCTCACAGATACGCAGTATTTT; j_gene: TRBJ2-3; v_gene: TRBV9; d_gene: TRBD1; abundance: .; len: 18
CDR3aa: CASSRGTDNSPLHF; CDR3nt: TGTGCCAGCAGCCGGGGGACAGATAATTCACCCCTCCACTTT; j_gene: TRBJ1-6; v_gene: TRBV9; d_gene: TRBD1; abundance: .; len: 14
CDR3aa: CASSANQQGSGNTIYF; CDR3nt: TGTGCCAGCAGCGCTAATCAACAGGGATCCGGAAACACCATATATTTT; j_gene: TRBJ1-3; v_gene: TRBV11-2; d_gene: .; abundance: .; len: 16
CDR3aa: CASSLAGQQTYEQYF; CDR3nt: TGTGCCAGCAGCCTCGCGGGACAGCAAACCTACGAGCAGTACTTC; j_gene: TRBJ2-7; v_gene: TRBV27; d_gene: .; abundance: .; len: 15
CDR3aa: CLASDLFYGYTF; CDR3nt: TGCCTGGCTTCGGACCTTTTCTATGGCTACACCTTC; j_gene: TRBJ1-2; v_gene: TRBV7-9; d_gene: .; abundance: .; len: 12
CDR3aa: CASSGQTGGSYEQYF; CDR3nt: TGTGCCAGCAGTGGACAGACAGGGGGCTCTTACGAGCAGTACTTC; j_gene: TRBJ2-7; v_gene: TRBV6-1; d_gene: TRBD1; abundance: .; len: 15
CDR3aa: CASSSTVTRGTPLHF; CDR3nt: TGTGCCAGTAGTTCCACAGTCACCCGGGGGACACCCCTCCACTTT; j_gene: TRBJ1-6; v_gene: TRBV19; d_gene: .; abundance: .; len: 15
CDR3aa: CASSLAGQIGTEAFF; CDR3nt: TGTGCCAGCAGCTTGGCCGGACAGATTGGGACTGAAGCTTTCTTT; j_gene: TRBJ1-1; v_gene: TRBV5-4; d_gene: .; abundance: .; len: 15
CDR3aa: CASSEPGQANYGYTF; CDR3nt: TGTGCCAGCAGCGAGCCGGGACAGGCTAACTATGGCTACACCTTC; j_gene: TRBJ1-2; v_gene: TRBV13; d_gene: TRBD1; abundance: .; len: 15
CDR3aa: CASSRDRAYEQYF; CDR3nt: TGTGCCAGCAGCAGGGACAGGGCCTACGAGCAGTACTTC; j_gene: TRBJ2-7; v_gene: TRBV6-5; d_gene: TRBD1; abundance: .; len: 13
CDR3aa: CASSQRRQFTEAFF; CDR3nt: TGTGCCAGTAGTCAACGCCGACAGTTCACTGAAGCTTTCTTT; j_gene: TRBJ1-1; v_gene: TRBV19; d_gene: .; abundance: .; len: 14